This T cell receptor (beta chain) was sequenced during a study of blood T cell repertoires in COVID-19. Study overall: PBMCs, B-cell-depleted T cells, or T cells were the source of the cDNA or gDNA that made up the material.

CDR3 length: 21 amino acids. Unmatched junction bases numbered 21, after V lost 4 bases and J lost 5 bases. CDR1 is SGHTA and CDR2 is FQGTGA in the germline V gene. Clones were sequenced by immunoSEQ multiplex PCR, and TCRdb holds only the in-frame ones, with some missing. Here the sample spans 110,000 or so clones, over 70% being singletons. The source of this sequence is a woman between 45 and 65 years old with acute or convalescent COVID-19. The specimen was peripheral blood. The chain has TRBV7-3 and TRBJ2-3; 13 bases match TRBD2. The CDR3 spells CASSSPTGRLAGGPGGDTQYF. In DNA, the CDR3 is TGTGCCAGCAGCTCCCCGACTGGGCGACTAGCGGGGGGCCCTGGGGGAGATACGCAGTATTTT.